Listed below are T cell receptor beta chains from one sample, sequenced in a study of neurological immune-mediated disorders. Each CDR3 protein is one row after TCRdb ran MiXCR on the 5' RACE reads. The data hold approximately 74,000 distinct CDR3 sequences, with roughly 10% observed a single time. Sequenced: PBMCs. All receptors come from a man in his forties or fifties in good health. Each CDR3 is given with its conserved first and last residue. The order of the fields is V gene, clone size, D gene, J gene, CDR3 protein, CDR3 DNA. The D gene is left open where the match is weak. Rows may omit the clone size; those that give it use once, few, many or a size class.

TRBV5-1	many	TRBD2	TRBJ2-5	CASSPRTSGRAVQETQYF	TGCGCCAGCAGCCCCCGGACTAGCGGGAGGGCGGTACAAGAGACCCAGTACTTC
TRBV5-1	many	TRBD2	TRBJ2-7	CASSQGTSGHYEQYF	TGCGCCAGCAGCCAGGGGACTAGCGGACATTACGAGCAGTACTTC
TRBV30	many	TRBD1	TRBJ2-1	CAWTTGVGRNNEQFF	TGTGCCTGGACCACAGGGGTCGGCCGAAACAATGAGCAGTTCTTC
TRBV6-5	many	-	TRBJ2-2	CASFRGSKSPGELFF	TGTGCCAGCTTTAGGGGGAGCAAGTCGCCCGGGGAGCTGTTTTTT
TRBV4-2	-	TRBD1	TRBJ1-5	CASSPKQGYSNQPQHF	TGTGCCAGCAGCCCGAAACAGGGGTATAGCAATCAGCCCCAGCATTTT
TRBV5-1	many	TRBD2	TRBJ2-1	CASSPPASGTYNEQFF	TGCGCCAGCAGCCCCCCAGCTAGCGGGACTTACAATGAGCAGTTCTTC
TRBV12-3/TRBV12-4	many	-	TRBJ1-5	CASSYGTADSNQPQHF	TGTGCCAGCAGCTATGGGACGGCGGATAGCAATCAGCCCCAGCATTTT
TRBV5-1	few	-	TRBJ2-5	CASSSSKQETQYF	TGCGCCAGCAGCTCCAGTAAGCAAGAGACCCAGTACTTC
TRBV6-1	many	-	TRBJ2-3	CASSNRGILWQYF	TGTGCCAGCAGTAACCGGGGGATTCTCTGGCAGTATTTT
TRBV5-1	many	TRBD1	TRBJ1-4	CASSPQGPNEKLFF	TGCGCCAGCAGCCCACAGGGGCCTAATGAAAAACTGTTTTTT
TRBV20-1	many	-	TRBJ2-7	CSAAGSHEQYF	TGCAGTGCAGCAGGGTCACACGAGCAGTACTTC
TRBV7-2	many	TRBD1	TRBJ1-1	CASSPDRGRDTEAFF	TGTGCCAGCAGCCCGGACAGGGGAAGAGACACTGAAGCTTTCTTT
TRBV11-3	-	-	TRBJ1-1	CASSLVAEDKAFF	TGTGCCAGCAGCTTAGTGGCTGAGGATAAAGCTTTCTTT
TRBV6-5	-	TRBD1	TRBJ2-3	CSTPQHRSGGTSYSTDTQYF	TGTTCCACCCCACAGCATAGATCAGGGGGCACCTCTTATTCCACAGATACGCAGTATTTT
TRBV29-1	few	-	TRBJ2-7	CSGRTSYEQYF	TGCAGTGGCCGGACCTCCTACGAGCAGTACTTC
TRBV14	many	-	TRBJ2-5	CASSSASGQETQYF	TGTGCCAGCAGTAGTGCCAGCGGACAAGAGACCCAGTACTTC
TRBV11-2	many	-	TRBJ2-1	CASSLWGINEQFF	TGTGCCAGCAGCTTATGGGGGATCAATGAGCAGTTCTTC
TRBV20-1	many	TRBD1	TRBJ1-2	CSAPTGDRNYGYTF	TGCAGTGCCCCAACAGGGGATCGGAACTATGGCTACACCTTC
TRBV19	many	-	TRBJ1-5	CASRGQRGQPQHF	TGTGCCAGTAGAGGCCAACGGGGCCAGCCCCAGCATTTT
TRBV28	many	-	TRBJ1-1	CTSSFPKGGSNTEAFF	TGTACCAGCAGTTTCCCCAAGGGGGGCTCGAACACTGAAGCTTTCTTT
TRBV20-1	-	TRBD2	TRBJ2-7	CSAINPGGARTYEQYF	TGCAGTGCGATAAACCCCGGGGGGGCGCGGACCTACGAGCAGTACTTC
TRBV5-1	many	-	TRBJ2-1	CASRSGSGRGNEQFF	TGCGCCAGCCGTAGCGGAAGTGGTAGGGGGAATGAGCAGTTCTTC
TRBV28	few	-	TRBJ2-6	CASSLSRASGANVLTF	TGTGCCAGCAGTTTATCCAGGGCCTCTGGGGCCAACGTCCTGACTTTC
TRBV2	many	TRBD2	TRBJ2-7	CASSGIAGPVSYEQYF	TGTGCCAGCAGTGGGATAGCGGGACCAGTATCCTACGAGCAGTACTTC
TRBV20-1	many	-	TRBJ2-1	CSARPTQVSSYNEQFF	TGCAGTGCTAGGCCCACCCAGGTGAGCTCCTACAATGAGCAGTTCTTC
TRBV7-6	few	TRBD2	TRBJ2-5	CASSLGGLAVQETQYF	TGTGCCAGCAGCTTAGGGGGACTAGCGGTCCAAGAGACCCAGTACTTC
TRBV7-8	many	-	TRBJ2-7	CASSHDWGDYEQYF	TGTGCCAGCAGCCACGACTGGGGCGACTACGAGCAGTACTTC
TRBV5-1	many	TRBD1	TRBJ2-1	CASSPGTGALVQFF	TGCGCCAGCAGCCCCGGGACAGGGGCTCTCGTGCAGTTCTTC
TRBV3-1	many	-	TRBJ2-7	CASSQVAYEQYF	TGTGCCAGCAGCCAGGTCGCCTACGAGCAGTACTTC
TRBV10-3	many	TRBD2	TRBJ2-2	CAIRPLAGANTGELFF	TGTGCCATCAGGCCACTAGCGGGAGCTAACACCGGGGAGCTGTTTTTT
TRBV24-1	many	TRBD1	TRBJ2-2	CATSAPGTGRTGELFF	TGTGCCACCAGTGCCCCCGGGACAGGGAGGACCGGGGAGCTGTTTTTT
TRBV5-1	many	TRBD1	TRBJ1-3	CASSLPDRSSGNTIYF	TGCGCCAGCAGCTTGCCGGACAGGTCCTCTGGAAACACCATATATTTT
TRBV28	few	-	TRBJ1-1	CASSPGHPVSDTEAFF	TGTGCCAGCAGCCCAGGACACCCAGTTTCGGACACTGAAGCTTTCTTT
TRBV4-3	many	TRBD1	TRBJ2-7	CASSGDSSYEQYF	TGCGCCAGCAGCGGGGACAGCTCCTACGAGCAGTACTTC
TRBV5-1	many	-	TRBJ1-2	CASSLRTSSYGYTF	TGCGCCAGCAGCTTGCGGACTAGTAGCTATGGCTACACCTTC
TRBV5-8	many	-	TRBJ1-5	CASSFSGLVGQPQHF	TGTGCCAGCAGCTTCTCGGGACTAGTGGGTCAGCCCCAGCATTTT
TRBV6-6	many	-	TRBJ2-7	CASRESDSFLYEQYF	TGTGCCAGCAGGGAATCCGACTCTTTCCTTTACGAGCAGTACTTC
TRBV7-2	many	-	TRBJ2-1	CASSPPTNRVQRNEQFF	TGTGCCAGCAGCCCACCCACGAACAGGGTGCAGAGGAATGAGCAGTTCTTC
TRBV20-1	many	-	TRBJ2-7	CSAGSEASAYEQYF	TGCAGTGCTGGGTCCGAGGCTAGCGCCTACGAGCAGTACTTC
TRBV3-1	many	TRBD2	TRBJ2-7	CASSQDTSGGSYEQYF	TGTGCCAGCAGCCAAGATACTAGCGGAGGAAGCTACGAGCAGTACTTC
TRBV5-1	many	-	TRBJ2-6	CASSPLSSGANVLTF	TGCGCCAGCAGCCCCCTGAGCTCTGGGGCCAACGTCCTGACTTTC
TRBV7-2	many	-	TRBJ2-7	CASSLALGGGPPEQYF	TGTGCCAGCAGCTTAGCGCTTGGGGGAGGCCCCCCCGAGCAGTACTTC
TRBV27	many	TRBD1	TRBJ2-5	CATPVGGQKSPQYF	TGTGCCACCCCGGTAGGGGGACAGAAGAGTCCCCAGTACTTC
TRBV5-1	once	-	TRBJ2-1	CASSLSVIFNEQFF	TGCGCTAGCAGCTTGTCGGTTATTTTCAATGAGCAGTTCTTC
TRBV20-1	many	-	TRBJ2-1	CSASPGGSSYNEQFF	TGCAGTGCTTCTCCGGGCGGCAGCTCCTACAATGAGCAGTTCTTC
TRBV28	many	-	TRBJ1-2	CASSLQGRVGGYTF	TGTGCCAGCAGTTTACAGGGTAGGGTAGGTGGCTACACCTTC
TRBV12-3/TRBV12-4	many	-	TRBJ1-4	CASSFSRGNEKLFF	TGTGCCAGCAGTTTTTCCCGCGGCAATGAAAAACTGTTTTTT
TRBV10-3	many	-	TRBJ2-7	CAISERQSYEQYF	TGTGCCATCAGTGAGAGACAGTCCTACGAGCAGTACTTC
TRBV12-3/TRBV12-4	many	TRBD1	TRBJ1-2	CASRQTGFVYGYTF	TGTGCCAGCAGGCAGACAGGGTTCGTCTATGGCTACACCTTC
TRBV20-1	many	TRBD2	TRBJ2-7	CSARDQGLASYEQYF	TGCAGTGCTAGAGACCAGGGACTAGCTTCCTACGAGCAGTACTTC
TRBV20-1	many	TRBD2	TRBJ2-1	CSARLQGVGLAVYNEQFF	TGCAGTGCTAGGTTACAGGGTGTGGGACTAGCGGTGTACAATGAGCAGTTCTTC
TRBV29-1	many	-	TRBJ2-3	CSVGRPGGIGTDTQYF	TGCAGCGTTGGGAGACCCGGAGGGATCGGCACAGATACGCAGTATTTT